The clone carrying this T cell receptor beta chain was detected a few times. What it binds is not known. The sample belongs to a study of T cells after yellow fever vaccination. TCRdb recomputed calls from the 5' RACE reads with MiXCR, one row per CDR3 protein. The sample yields just under 600,000 distinct CDR3 sequences, around an eighth seen once. Study results and caveats: Clonotypes found in both CD4 and CD8 compartments made up a small share. The study found a weaker secondary response that peaked faster, day 5 versus 15.

Sequenced material: PBMCs, taken on the day of the yellow fever booster vaccination. The receptor comes from a man aged 30-40 years who received the YFV17D yellow fever vaccine.

The CDR3 reads CASRGTVTYEQYF. The CDR3 DNA sequence: TGTGCCAGCAGAGGGACAGTAACCTACGAGCAGTACTTC. The chain links TRBV28 to TRBJ2-7; 7 bases match TRBD1. This CDR3 contains 13 residues. Germline V gene lookup returns CDR1 MDHEN and CDR2 SYDVKM. The V gene end was trimmed by 6 bases and the J gene end by 2 bases; junction bases not matched to a gene: 4.